The 24 T cell receptor beta chains below all came from one sample that was sequenced in a study of vaccination and CD4 T cells after COVID-19. Cultured CD4+ T cells had their DNA profiled by the Oncomine TCR Beta short-read assay. A single record per CDR3 protein comes from TCRdb applying MiXCR to the PCR reads. The sample has approximately 14,000 distinct CDR3 sequences; roughly 53% are singletons. Sample treatment: approximately 10-day PBMC culture with coronavirus spike peptide pools or control peptides (ViraFEST assay). Their antigen targets remain unknown. The sample here was CD4+ T cells from blood, cultured in vitro, taken before SARS-CoV-2 vaccination. These receptors were obtained from a human donor who had recovered from COVID-19.

The chain combines TRBV6-1 with TRBJ2-5, with D tentatively TRBD2 (7 bases). CDR3 length equals 13 residues. Trimming shortened V by 10 bases and J by 5 bases, and 17 bases separated the two germline ends. Per germline, CDR1 MNHNS and CDR2 SASEGT. The CDR3 bases are TGTGCCACCGGGGGAGGGGGTGGGGAGACCCAGTACTTC. Its protein is CATGGGGGETQYF.

The chain carries TRBV5-4 and TRBJ2-7; 7 positions agree with TRBD2. CDR1 is SGHNT and CDR2 is YYREEE in the germline V gene (reference sequence). Trimming removed 3 bases from V and 0 bases from J; junction bases left unmatched: 9. The CDR3 length is 16 residues. CDR3 amino acids: CASSSKRDLSSYEQYF. In DNA, the CDR3 is TGTGCCAGCAGCTCAAAGCGGGATTTGAGCTCCTACGAGCAGTACTTC.

The chain has TRBV20-1 and TRBJ2-3, with D unclear. Per germline, CDR1 DFQATT and CDR2 SNEGSKA (reference sequence). Trimming stripped 2 bases from V and 3 bases from J, with 3 bases between. This CDR3 has 11 amino acids. For the CDR3, the DNA is TGCAGTGCTAGAAGGACAGATACGCAGTATTTT. Protein: CSARRTDTQYF.

This clonotype was seen a few times. The gene calls are TRBV2 and TRBJ1-6, with D hard to call. The V end lost 3 bases, the J end lost 7 bases, and 7 bases lay between the germline ends. This CDR3 contains 13 residues. Germline V lookup: CDR1 SNHLY, CDR2 FYNNEI. The CDR3 DNA sequence: TGTGCCAGCAGTGAGGGAAGAAATTCACCCCTCCACTTT. This translates into CASSEGRNSPLHF. Complete variable domain (other parts from reference TRBV2 and TRBJ1-6): EPEVTQTPSHQVTQMGQEVILRCVPISNHLYFYWYRQILGQKVEFLVSFYNNEISEKSEIFDDQFSVERPDGSNFTLKIRSTKLEDSAMYFCASSEGRNSPLHFGNGTRLTVT.

This clonotype was seen a few times. V and J are TRBV6-1 and TRBJ2-7; TRBD1 agrees at 9 bases. Unmatched junction bases numbered 12, after V lost 6 bases and J lost 6 bases. The CDR3 length is 15 residues. Germline V CDR1 and CDR2: MNHNS, SASEGT. CDR3 protein: CASSKGGTGRTEQYF. In DNA form, the CDR3 reads TGTGCCAGCAGCAAAGGGGGGACAGGGAGGACCGAGCAGTACTTC.

V usage is TRBV6-1 and J usage is TRBJ2-5, with unresolved D. Trimming took 9 bases from V and 4 from J, leaving 6 bases between them. Germline V gene data show CDR1 as MNHNS and CDR2 as SASEGT. The CDR3 covers 10 residues. The CDR3 DNA is TGTGCCAGGAAAATAGAGACCCAGTACTTC. Its protein is CARKIETQYF.

The V and J genes are TRBV20-1 and TRBJ2-3; the match to TRBD2 covers 11 bases. Trimming at V came to 3 bases and at J to 2 bases, leaving 16 bases not matched to a gene. This CDR3 contains 19 residues. Germline assignment: CDR1 DFQATT and CDR2 SNEGSKA (reference sequence). In nucleotides, the CDR3 is TGCAGTGCTAGCCTTACAACCGTTCGACTAGCGGGGCCCACAGATACGCAGTATTTT. Its protein product is CSASLTTVRLAGPTDTQYF.

The chain employs TRBV9 and TRBJ2-3; D is unresolved. The V end lost 1 base, the J end lost 2 bases, and 8 bases lay between the germline ends. The CDR3 consists of 14 residues. The germline V gene has CDR1 SGDLS and CDR2 YYNGEE. The CDR3: CASSVRGDTDTQYF. The DNA of the CDR3 is TGTGCCAGCAGCGTACGTGGGGACACAGATACGCAGTATTTT.

The rearrangement joins TRBV20-1 to TRBJ2-4; D may be TRBD1 or TRBD2 (5 bases each). Looked up from germline, CDR1 is DFQATT and CDR2 is SNEGSKA (reference sequence). The V end was cut by 4 bases, the J end by 0 bases, with 7 bases between. The CDR3 loop spans 13 amino acids. The CDR3, as DNA: TGCAGTGCTAAGAGGGGAGCCAAAAACATTCAGTACTTC. It encodes CSAKRGAKNIQYF.

This chain joins TRBV19 and TRBJ1-5; D possibly corresponds to TRBD1 (6 bases). Germline V CDR1 and CDR2: LNHDA, SQIVND (reference sequence). Trimming pared 7 bases from V and 9 bases from J, leaving 19 bases between. This CDR3 is 14 amino acids long. The CDR3, as DNA: TGTGCCAGTACCCGCGGACAGACAGGTAGGCCCCAGCATTTT. Protein product: CASTRGQTGRPQHF.

The rearrangement links TRBV6-5 to TRBJ1-1; 7 bases are a match to TRBD1. This CDR3 is built from 15 residues. With V trimmed by 2 bases and J by 5 bases, 8 bases remained unmatched. Germline CDR1 MNHEY, CDR2 SVGAGI. The CDR3 here is CASSYQAGGETEAFF. CDR3 nucleotide sequence: TGTGCCAGCAGTTACCAGGCAGGGGGAGAGACTGAAGCTTTCTTT.

The V gene is TRBV28, the J gene TRBJ1-5, with D uncertain. The CDR3 sequence is 14 residues long. Per the germline V gene, CDR1 is MDHEN and CDR2 is SYDVKM. Between the trimmed V and J ends, which lost 2 bases and 7 bases, there was a span of 12 bases. The CDR3: CASSLPQGYQPQHF. In DNA form, the CDR3 reads TGTGCCAGCAGTTTACCCCAAGGTTACCAGCCCCAGCATTTT.

The chain links TRBV2 to TRBJ1-2, with 8 nucleotides matching TRBD1. The junction had 7 bases not matched to a gene; V was cut back by 0 bases and J by 4 bases. CDR3 length: 16 amino acids. The germline gives CDR1 SNHLY, CDR2 FYNNEI. CDR3: CASSEALAGGSYGYTF. The CDR3 bases are TGTGCCAGCAGTGAAGCGCTTGCAGGGGGCAGCTATGGCTACACCTTC.

In its sample, this clonotype is large. This chain links TRBV7-6 with TRBJ2-7; 10 positions match TRBD2. Germline values: CDR1 SGHVS, CDR2 FNYEAQ. The J segment lost 6 bases and the V segment lost 1 base, leaving 9 bases of the junction unmatched. This CDR3 region has 16 residues. Here the CDR3 DNA reads TGTGCCAGCAGCTTAGTTACAGCGGGAGGGTTCGGCGAGCAGTACTTC. This sequence encodes CASSLVTAGGFGEQYF.

V and J are TRBV21-1 and TRBJ1-1; the table's D call of TRBD1 was not tested on the DNA. TRBV21-1 is an annotated pseudogene. This CDR3 contains 14 residues. The CDR3 DNA sequence: TGTGCCAGCAGCATGGGTATACAACTTAGGGGGGCTTTCTTT. It yields the protein CASSMGIQLRGAFF.

The chain employs TRBV20-1 and TRBJ1-2; 10 nucleotides line up with TRBD1. Germline values: CDR1 DFQATT, CDR2 SNEGSKA (reference sequence). J lost 6 bases, V lost 3 bases, and 13 bases had no gene match. The CDR3 totals 16 residues. CDR3 sequence reads: CSARPGQGYLMDGYTF. In DNA, the CDR3 is TGCAGTGCTAGGCCGGGACAGGGGTATTTGATGGATGGCTACACCTTC.

V is TRBV6-2 or TRBV6-3 and J is TRBJ2-5; 12 bases map to TRBD2. Germline loops: CDR1 MNHEY, CDR2 SVGEGT. This CDR3 has 16 residues. Unmatched junction bases numbered 8, after V lost 5 bases and J lost 4 bases. The CDR3, as DNA: TGTGCCAGCAGTGTCGGACTAGCGGGAAAGGGAGAGACCCAGTACTTC. It is translated as CASSVGLAGKGETQYF.

In this sample, this clonotype turned up once. The rearrangement uses TRBV9 and TRBJ2-6; D is perhaps TRBD2 (6 bases). The CDR3 contains 16 residues. The germline V gene encodes CDR1 SGDLS and CDR2 YYNGEE. V was clipped by 3 bases and J by 0 bases, with 10 bases between them. The CDR3 DNA follows: TGTGCCAGCAGCGCGGTGGGAGGCTCTGGGGCCAACGTCCTGACTTTC. The encoded protein is CASSAVGGSGANVLTF.

The rearrangement links TRBV4-3 to TRBJ1-2; tentative D call: TRBD1 (5 bases). CDR3 length: 16 amino acids. V gave up 4 bases and J gave up 3 bases, with 18 bases separating them. The germline V gene encodes CDR1 LGHNA and CDR2 YSLEER. CDR3 sequence: CASSPRLPGVYYGYTF. CDR3 sequence (DNA): TGCGCCAGCAGCCCCAGACTCCCGGGGGTCTACTATGGCTACACCTTC.

V usage is TRBV28 and J usage is TRBJ1-5; no clear D gene. Germline lookup yields CDR1 MDHEN and CDR2 SYDVKM. The CDR3 spans 12 residues. V was clipped by 3 bases and J by 6 bases, with 6 bases between them. As DNA, the CDR3 is TGTGCCAGCAGTTTGGTCGGTCAGCCCCAGCATTTT. Its translation is CASSLVGQPQHF.

In nucleotides, the CDR3 is TGCAGTGCTAGAGCCAAGCGGACGGGCTACGAGCAGTACTTC. This codes for CSARAKRTGYEQYF. The chain couples TRBV20-1 to TRBJ2-7; tentatively, D is TRBD2 (5 bases). The V gene lost 1 base and the J gene lost 3 bases, with 13 bases spanning the gap. Germline V gives CDR1 DFQATT, CDR2 SNEGSKA (reference sequence). This CDR3 spans 14 amino acids.

This clonotype was seen a handful of times. The J gene is TRBJ2-2, the V gene TRBV7-2, with D possibly being TRBD2 (5 bases). The germline V gene encodes CDR1 SGHTA and CDR2 FQGNSA. This CDR3 contains 15 residues. V dropped 5 bases and J dropped 7 bases, with 17 bases sitting between them. This CDR3 is CASSGGLTRSGELFF. Written as DNA, the CDR3 is TGTGCCAGCAGCGGAGGACTTACCAGGAGCGGGGAGCTGTTTTTT.

This chain joins TRBV7-9 and TRBJ2-5; tentatively, D is TRBD2 (6 bases). The length of the CDR3 is 13 residues. Trimming took off 5 bases at V and 5 bases at J, with 12 bases between the two ends. Per the germline V gene, CDR1 is SEHNR and CDR2 is FQNEAQ (reference sequence). The CDR3 nucleotides are TGTGCCAGCAGCCGGGAGTTCAAGGAGACCCAGTACTTC. Residues: CASSREFKETQYF.

The chain has TRBV5-4 and TRBJ1-1, with 11 bases aligning to TRBD1. CDR1 is SGHNT and CDR2 is YYREEE in the germline V gene (reference sequence). Losses at the gene ends were 3 bases for V and 0 bases for J; bases not matched to a gene: 4. The CDR3 sequence is 16 residues long. The CDR3 spells CASSSGQGALNTEAFF. CDR3 DNA: TGTGCCAGCAGCTCCGGACAGGGGGCTTTGAACACTGAAGCTTTCTTT.